The present T cell receptor (beta chain) was sequenced within a study of T cells in Graves' hyperthyroidism and ophthalmopathy. Lactation, pregnancy, other autoimmune disease or uncontrolled infection led to exclusion of patients. Progressors' blood was drawn at hyperthyroidism diagnosis, before ophthalmopathy symptoms. PBMCs were collected from a roughly 9.7 ml volume of fresh peripheral blood. TCR beta CDR3 regions were amplified from RNA transcripts. The study used the HTBI primer set for a first-round RT-PCR of the TCR CDR3. TCRdb passed the multiplex PCR reads through MiXCR, listing each CDR3 protein once. The sample includes fewer than 900,000 distinct CDR3 sequences, approximately 19% of them seen just once. Study-wide results and caveats: Blood also contained most expanded thyroid clonotypes above 0.001.

Germline CDR1 is MNHNS and CDR2 is SASEGT. V dropped 7 bases and J dropped 0 bases, with 13 bases sitting between them. The CDR3 contains 16 residues. A remark on this clonotype: As yet, its antigen is unknown.

The J gene is TRBJ2-6, the V gene TRBV6-1; maybe TRBD1 (5 bases). This receptor was obtained from a woman aged 45-59 years with Graves' hyperthyroidism that later progressed to Graves' ophthalmopathy. The sequenced sample was blood. The CDR3 region has the DNA TGTGCCAGCACCCAGACAGCAGTCTCTGGGGCCAACGTCCTGACTTTC. Its translation is CASTQTAVSGANVLTF.